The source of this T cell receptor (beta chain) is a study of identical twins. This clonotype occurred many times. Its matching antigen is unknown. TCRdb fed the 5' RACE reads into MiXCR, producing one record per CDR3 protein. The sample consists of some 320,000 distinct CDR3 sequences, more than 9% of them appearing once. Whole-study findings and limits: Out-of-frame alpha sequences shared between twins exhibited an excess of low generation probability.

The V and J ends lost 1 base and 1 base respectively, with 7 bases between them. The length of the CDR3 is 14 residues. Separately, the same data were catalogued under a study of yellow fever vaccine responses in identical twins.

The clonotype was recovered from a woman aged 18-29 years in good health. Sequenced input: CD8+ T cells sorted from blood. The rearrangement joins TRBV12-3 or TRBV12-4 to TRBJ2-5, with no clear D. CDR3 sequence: CASSLEPSQETQYF. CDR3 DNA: TGTGCCAGCAGTTTAGAGCCAAGCCAAGAGACCCAGTACTTC.